This T cell receptor (beta chain) is drawn from a study of early T cells in non-severe SARS-CoV-2 infection. Overall study context: Whole-blood bulk RNA, unsorted, was sequenced, and chains were unpaired.

Unique molecular identifier tags were affixed to discrete cDNA molecules. MiXCR, run by TCRdb on the 5' RACE reads, gives a single entry per CDR3 protein. The sample includes 40,000 to 60,000 distinct CDR3 sequences, approximately 6% of them seen just once. Study-wide points: Comparison of clonotypes with VDJdb favored anti-spike CD8 responses while missing private and CD4 specificities.

This clonotype was seen many times. Its antigen is not identified. Germline CDR1 and CDR2: SGHTA and FQGNSA. The V gene lost 1 base and the J gene lost 7 bases, with 14 bases spanning the gap. This CDR3 is built from 16 residues. The gene calls are TRBV7-2 and TRBJ1-6; D gene uncertain. The material sequenced was whole blood, taken at baseline. This TCR was recovered from an adult who was a healthcare worker with PCR-confirmed SARS-CoV-2 infection or an uninfected control (not recorded which). The CDR3 loop is CASSLETSAWNSPLHF. The CDR3 DNA is TGTGCCAGCAGCTTAGAGACCAGCGCTTGGAATTCACCCCTCCACTTT.